The T cell receptor beta chain described here comes from a study of T-cell reconstitution after alpha-beta-depleted transplantation in children. Library preparation (for TCRbeta) was performed with unique molecular identifiers. TCRdb called the PCR reads again in MiXCR, with one record for every CDR3 protein. This sample carries about 400,000 distinct CDR3 sequences, 20% of them seen once, and the ten largest clones take approximately 3.8%. This clonotype turned up a few times. Trimming took off 3 bases at V and 7 bases at J, with 15 bases between the two ends. The CDR3 sequence is 14 residues long. The material sequenced was PBMCs from the stem cell graft donor, taken from the stem cell graft. V usage is TRBV12-3 or TRBV12-4 and J usage is TRBJ1-1; TRBD1 is a possible D gene (6 bases). The TCR comes from a human donor who donated a stem cell graft to a child with acute myeloid leukemia. CDR3 region: CASSLIGGRYEAFF. The CDR3 region has the DNA TGTGCCAGCAGTTTGATCGGGGGCCGATATGAAGCTTTCTTT.